This is a list of T cell receptor beta chains from one sample in a study of memory CD4+ T cells and cytomegalovirus serostatus. Profiled with immunoSEQ multiplex PCR; TCRdb holds only in-frame clones, not every one. In the table there are tens of thousands of clones, 60% to 80% of which are singletons. Sample: memory CD4+ T cells from blood. These receptor sequences come from an adult in good health and CMV-seropositive. CDR3s leave out the opening cysteine and the closing phenylalanine or tryptophan. The order of the fields is J gene, D gene, V gene, CDR3 protein. The D gene is left open where the match is weak.

j_gene: TRBJ1-1; d_gene: NA; v_gene: TRBV7-3; CDR3aa: ASSSSTQGKAEAF
j_gene: TRBJ2-5; d_gene: TRBD1; v_gene: TRBV10-3; CDR3aa: AISESLTGGSETQY
j_gene: TRBJ1-1; d_gene: NA; v_gene: TRBV6-1; CDR3aa: ASRGAGDTEAF
j_gene: TRBJ1-5; d_gene: NA; v_gene: TRBV7-2; CDR3aa: ASSQRGGSNQPQH
j_gene: TRBJ1-5; d_gene: NA; v_gene: TRBV6-6; CDR3aa: ASSYAQNQPQH
j_gene: TRBJ1-2; d_gene: TRBD1; v_gene: TRBV4-3; CDR3aa: ASSRPGQGFNGYT
j_gene: TRBJ2-7; d_gene: NA; v_gene: TRBV7-9; CDR3aa: ASSRSYEQY
j_gene: TRBJ2-1; d_gene: TRBD1; v_gene: TRBV18; CDR3aa: ASSPPANRGDEQF
j_gene: TRBJ1-5; d_gene: NA; v_gene: TRBV7-2; CDR3aa: ASSLGLGGVGNQPQH
j_gene: TRBJ2-7; d_gene: TRBD2; v_gene: TRBV7-8; CDR3aa: ASSSSGGRWSSEQY
j_gene: TRBJ1-5; d_gene: NA; v_gene: TRBV5-5; CDR3aa: ASSNGPVGNQPQH
j_gene: TRBJ2-1; d_gene: TRBD2; v_gene: TRBV7-6; CDR3aa: ASSLEASGGHNEQF
j_gene: TRBJ1-1; d_gene: NA; v_gene: TRBV19; CDR3aa: ASSTYRNTEAF
j_gene: TRBJ1-1; d_gene: NA; v_gene: TRBV19; CDR3aa: ASSVLPSENTEAF
j_gene: TRBJ2-1; d_gene: NA; v_gene: TRBV7-9; CDR3aa: ASSPSGAPSSSSYNEQF
j_gene: TRBJ2-7; d_gene: TRBD1; v_gene: TRBV4-2; CDR3aa: ASSQEPDRVDEQY
j_gene: TRBJ2-5; d_gene: NA; v_gene: TRBV7-3; CDR3aa: ASSPTGLQETQY
j_gene: TRBJ2-7; d_gene: NA; v_gene: TRBV5-1; CDR3aa: ASSLAVGADSYEQY
j_gene: TRBJ2-5; d_gene: TRBD2; v_gene: TRBV7-9; CDR3aa: ASSRGLARGERQETQY
j_gene: TRBJ1-3; d_gene: NA; v_gene: TRBV28; CDR3aa: ASSFGGQRGTIY
j_gene: TRBJ2-1; d_gene: TRBD1; v_gene: TRBV4-2; CDR3aa: ASSRREGQGGNEQF
j_gene: TRBJ1-1; d_gene: NA; v_gene: TRBV7-9; CDR3aa: ASSLVHLIMNTEAF
j_gene: TRBJ1-3; d_gene: TRBD1; v_gene: TRBV28; CDR3aa: ASSQGGFSGNTIY
j_gene: TRBJ2-3; d_gene: TRBD2; v_gene: TRBV18; CDR3aa: ASSPSSGGTPDTQY
j_gene: TRBJ2-7; d_gene: NA; v_gene: TRBV7-2; CDR3aa: ASSLGQNYEQY
j_gene: TRBJ2-7; d_gene: NA; v_gene: TRBV7-2; CDR3aa: ASSLVGDSYEQY
j_gene: TRBJ2-7; d_gene: NA; v_gene: TRBV7-2; CDR3aa: ASSFRGLTSSDPYEQY
j_gene: TRBJ1-1; d_gene: NA; v_gene: TRBV10-1; CDR3aa: ASPKAGITEAF
j_gene: TRBJ1-2; d_gene: NA; v_gene: TRBV29-1; CDR3aa: SVGGYYGYT
j_gene: TRBJ2-3; d_gene: TRBD2; v_gene: TRBV6-1; CDR3aa: ASSEAPSGGARDTQY
j_gene: TRBJ2-7; d_gene: TRBD1; v_gene: TRBV7-3; CDR3aa: ASSTGQGYEQY
j_gene: TRBJ2-7; d_gene: NA; v_gene: TRBV6-5; CDR3aa: ASRGFWEQY